The sequence of this TCR beta chain was determined in a study of T-cell reconstitution after alpha-beta-depleted transplantation in children. TCRbeta library construction was performed incorporating unique molecular identifiers. TCRdb recomputed calls from the PCR reads with MiXCR, one row per CDR3 protein. The table lists just over 70,000 distinct CDR3 sequences, 6% to 8.5% of them singletons. The length of the CDR3 is 13 residues. In germline, CDR1 is SGDLS, CDR2 YYNGEE. Trimming took off 6 bases at V and 8 bases at J, with 14 bases between the two ends. The input for sequencing was PBMCs from the stem cell graft donor, taken from the stem cell graft. The sequence was obtained from a human donor who donated a stem cell graft to a child with acute lymphoblastic leukemia. The gene calls are TRBV9 and TRBJ2-2, with D unresolved. The CDR3 nucleotides read TGTGCCAGCATGAGCCGATACGGAGGGGAGCTGTTTTTT. This codes for CASMSRYGGELFF.